The present T cell receptor beta chain was sequenced within a study of OX40 agonist ivuxolimab in advanced cancers. Sequenced by immunoSEQ multiplex PCR; TCRdb stores in-frame clones only, minus some. The sample contains 77,000 or so clones, under 90% of which appear only once. CDR3 length: 16 amino acids. This specimen consisted of CD4+ or CD8+ T cells sorted from blood, obtained in a trial of the OX40 agonist ivuxolimab. The origin of this receptor is an adult with an advanced solid tumor such as melanoma, head and neck, liver or kidney cancer. This chain joins TRBV21-1 and TRBJ2-1; no check of the table's D call, TRBD2, against the DNA was made. TRBV21-1 is labeled a pseudogene. This CDR3 is CASSMTRTRSYNEQFF. The CDR3 coding sequence is TGTGCCAGCTCAATGACGAGGACTAGGAGCTACAATGAGCAGTTCTTC.